This TCR beta chain comes out of a study of cytomegalovirus exposure and HLA in healthy donors (dated by TCRdb to 2016 to 2017). Notes on the research overall: In an earlier analysis of roughly 590 of the donors, about 270 Gb of sequence data and 90 million to 130 million unique TCR beta sequences from about 179 million T cells were reported. The T cell repertoires of roughly 660 subjects were profiled by immunosequencing and related to cytomegalovirus serostatus. High-throughput TCR immunosequencing, statistical association of individual TCRs with disease status, and machine learning were combined to predict cytomegalovirus infection status. Across under 500 genotyped donors of the cohort, an average of approximately 220,000 unique TCR beta nucleotide sequences per donor were sequenced, and approximately 17% of those sequences were non-productive. All discovery cohort repertoires had been generated on a single sequencing platform. Of the roughly 400 genotyped donors, around 81% fell in the genetic ancestry cluster associated with self-reported Caucasian donors. In addition to the first cohort of hundreds of subjects, a separate validation cohort of 120 different subjects was used. In an earlier analysis of roughly 600 of the donors, high-throughput TCR beta sequencing was used to judge whether each TCR beta V gene segment behaved as functional or pseudogenic. To study patterns of TCR occurrence, a later analysis re-analyzed previously published TCR beta repertoires from 700 or so donors and added high-resolution HLA genotyping. About 300 gigabases of sequencing data and 78 million or so unique TCR sequences were included in an early release covering 550 to 650 HLA-typed donors. A later genetic analysis took genome-wide SNP genotypes for about three fifths of the 666 donors and used that subset as a discovery cohort. A few DR-DQ haplotypes were handled as single units for association and clustering because linkage in the cohort was strong. Donor age, sex, ethnicity and CMV serostatus were compiled together with the repertoire data. HLA typing covered class I and class II loci at four-digit resolution. The aim of the study was to test whether cataloging public T cell receptors could identify signatures of past pathogen exposure. Typing coverage differed by locus: A, B, C, DRB1 and DQB1 were typed in roughly 620-630 donors, DQA1 in about 500, DPA1 in around 580, and DPB1 in roughly 470. Rather than using new phenotypic data, the later analysis identified candidate immune exposures from TCR beta sequences and from how often those sequences occurred across donors.

General study outcomes and caveats: An earlier analysis of approximately 590 of the donors showed that most TCR beta V segments appeared in productive rearrangements either about 87% or about 30% of the time, which broadly matched IMGT annotations. According to the authors, the approach could potentially be generalized to other disease states and immunological phenotypes. A later genetic analysis associated a missense DCLRE1C variant with V-gene and J-gene trimming of TCR beta chains, and an independent cohort replicated the association. Roughly uniform sequencing depth across donors was assumed in presence/absence analyses, although this assumption may not hold. In this cohort, only TCR beta chains were sequenced, and detectable features were limited by the absence of alpha or paired-chain data. Compared with equally common non-associated chains, HLA-associated TCR beta chains in a later analysis were more clonally expanded and had lower generation probabilities. The study listed approximately 150 TCR beta chains as associated with cytomegalovirus. A further reported finding was that TCR beta sequences accurately predicted the HLA-A and HLA-B alleles for most subjects in the first cohort. A cluster of highly shared sequence variants was judged likely to be a technical artifact of the sequencing pipeline. Across donors, most TCR sequences were observed very rarely, whereas some public TCRs were present in many individuals. A later analysis found that most CMV-associated TCR beta chains appeared HLA-restricted, with HLA associations seemingly driven largely by CMV exposure. Assigning TCR associations to individual alleles was difficult when HLA alleles, especially DR and DQ, strongly co-occurred. The earlier analysis of nearly 600 of the donors excluded roughly 17 rarely observed V segments, including chromosome 9 orphons, because counts were too low. Several of the top co-occurrence clusters appeared to be linked to parvovirus B19, influenza, CMV and Epstein-Barr virus, according to a later analysis. In a later genetic analysis, fewer N-insertions in productive TCRs were reported among donors in an Asian-associated ancestry cluster than the roughly 700-donor mean. For the cohort, immune exposure information was limited to CMV serostatus. In a later analysis, the rate of TCR association differed among HLA loci, with DRB1 alleles having the most associated TCRs and HLA-C alleles having the fewest. In vitro tests confirmed that three of the cytomegalovirus-associated TCR beta chains recognize cytomegalovirus antigens. Because some donors lacked HLA typing at each locus, the association tests relied only on the typed subset. The classifier was reported to diagnose cytomegalovirus status with high specificity and sensitivity in both the original cohort and the validation cohort. Some IMGT-functional V segments, including TRBV6-2 and TRBV6-3, could not be distinguished by the 87-base-pair reads and were therefore excluded. Correlated functional status among segregating V segments might be attributable to linkage disequilibrium, but an unknown experimental factor could not be ruled out. Specific HLA alleles were associated with over 15,000 TCR beta sequences at a false discovery rate of 0.05 in a later analysis.

Including cysteine and phenylalanine, the CDR3 has 12 amino acids. CDR3 DNA is the only sequence kept; it has 36 bases, read in frame from the first base. V is trimmed back by 10 bases and J by 10 bases, and the junction contains 11 bases that no gene match accounts for. CDR1 ENHRY and CDR2 SYGVKD were looked up in the germline V gene. The cohort comprised 710 or so healthy bone marrow donors. At the time of sampling, every cohort member was nominally healthy, though immune exposures that went unrecorded were likely present. The donor was CMV seronegative and was included in the group of several hundred seronegative cohort members. A peripheral blood sample was collected from each donor, and TCR beta sequencing was performed on peripheral blood mononuclear cells. The Qiagen DNeasy Blood Extraction Kit was used to extract genomic DNA from the blood cell samples. A remark on this clone: Its antigen is still unknown. Base qualities are not at hand, and no much larger clone is one base apart.

Preparation of the library involved the immunoSEQ multiplex PCR assay. A mixture of 60 forward primers for TCR Vbeta segments and 13 reverse primers for TCR Jbeta segments was used in the multiplex PCR. The CDR3 region of rearranged TCR beta genes was amplified from genomic DNA with a multiplex PCR assay. Amplified TCR beta libraries were sequenced as 87-base-pair reads on the Illumina HiSeq System. Per the authors' processing: A later analysis counted some 80 million unique TCR beta chains across the 500 to 850 repertoires, and around 9.9 million of these chains were shared by at least two donors. To remove PCR and sequencing errors, raw reads were error-corrected and collapsed into unique sequences using a nearest-neighbor algorithm that merged closely related sequences. CDR3 sequences were aligned to IMGT reference sequences to assign V, D and J gene segments. For a sequence to be retained, a match of at least six nucleotides was required to both a V gene segment and a J gene segment. A rearrangement counted as productive if the CDR3 had no stop codons and remained in frame with V and J, and every other rearrangement counted as non-productive. Following IMGT convention, CDR3 was defined as the stretch from the second conserved V-encoded cysteine to the conserved J-encoded phenylalanine. The earlier analysis of roughly 590 of the donors excluded any sequence lacking an unambiguous match to a single V gene segment. In an earlier analysis of roughly 500 of the donors, V segments were called functional above 56.7% productive rearrangements and were called segregating when the between-donor standard deviation exceeded 5%. A statistical classification framework was built to diagnose cytomegalovirus status from the catalog of TCR beta chain sequences. In a later analysis, TCR nucleotide sequences were compared against IMGT/GENE-DB human TR gene sequences so that V and J genes could be assigned. The TCRdist pipeline was used in a later analysis to assign CDR3 sequences and most-parsimonious VDJ recombination scenarios. In a later analysis, each TCR beta chain was defined by its CDR3 amino acid sequence together with its V-gene family, and reads without a unique V-gene family were excluded. To address suspected cross-contamination and a sequencing artifact, a later analysis removed around 600 highly shared, low-generation-probability nucleotide sequences. A later analysis calculated a clonal expansion index for each public chain from normalized within-repertoire ranks of inferred template counts. Generation probabilities in a later analysis came from a VDJ recombination model fitted to out-of-frame rearrangements, and those results were checked against IGoR. A later analysis scored TCR-TCR, TCR-HLA and TCR-CMV co-occurrence with hypergeometric tests, applying a repertoire-size bias correction to TCR pairs. To estimate false discovery rates, a later analysis permuted the HLA or CMV assignments 20 times. A later analysis grouped co-occurring TCRs with DBSCAN, adding TCRdist sequence similarity when clustering within HLA-allele-positive subsets. Co-occurrence clustering excluded repertoires with fewer than 30,000 or more than 120,000 public chains, plus five with anomalous nucleotide sharing. In TCRdb, the immuneACCESS table is reduced to in-frame sequences with V and J assigned. These tables do not hold every clone; where another copy was compared, an unresolved V gene accounts for under half, and the others remain unexplained. Clonal size and the V and J genes are those of that table, whereas D and trimming came from the DNA. The sample profile shows about 52,000 clones; around 72% of them were found once. The ten biggest clones cover around 3.1% of the sample.

The receptor was isolated from a man between 18 and 35 years old in good health and CMV-seronegative. The receptor chain draws on TRBV10-3 and TRBJ1-1, with 8 bases aligning to TRBD1. Specimen: PBMCs. The nucleotides read TGTGCCAGCCGACAGGGGAGCGGCTCAGCTTTCTTT. This translates into CASRQGSGSAFF.